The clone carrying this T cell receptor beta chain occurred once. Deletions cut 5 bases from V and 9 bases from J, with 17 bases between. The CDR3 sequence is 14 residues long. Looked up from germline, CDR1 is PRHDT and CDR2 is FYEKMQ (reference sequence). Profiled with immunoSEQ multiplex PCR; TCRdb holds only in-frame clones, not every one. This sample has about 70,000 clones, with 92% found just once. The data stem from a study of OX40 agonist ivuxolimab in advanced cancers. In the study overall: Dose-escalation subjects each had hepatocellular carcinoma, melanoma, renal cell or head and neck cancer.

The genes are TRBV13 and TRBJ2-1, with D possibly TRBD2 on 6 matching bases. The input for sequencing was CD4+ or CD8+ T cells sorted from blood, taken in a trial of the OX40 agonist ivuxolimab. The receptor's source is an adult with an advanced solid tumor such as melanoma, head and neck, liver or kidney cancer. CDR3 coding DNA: TGTGCCAGCAGCCCATGGAGGACTAAGGTTGAGCAGTTCTTC. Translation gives CASSPWRTKVEQFF. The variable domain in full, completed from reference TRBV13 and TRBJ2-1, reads AAGVIQSPRHLIKEKRETATLKCYPIPRHDTVYWYQQGPGQDPQFLISFYEKMQSDKGSIPDRFSAQQFSDYHSELNMSSLELGDSALYFCASSPWRTKVEQFFGPGTRLTVL.